This TCR beta chain was recorded in a study of shared clonotypes between healthy human individuals. The study's findings and limits: Clonotype sharing across several donors was observed for 5% to 6.5% of naive CD4 clonotypes.

Nashville, Tennessee was home to all donors, who were Caucasian adults. The input for sorted-subset replicate PCRs was approximately 210 ng DNA, 25,000 to 35,000 T cell genomes. Source study methods: ImmunoSEQ only sent back junction sequences with no quality scores, so filtering was done differently. Sequencing was performed with immunoSEQ multiplex PCR; in TCRdb, only in-frame clones are kept and a portion is missing. That table is the source of V, J and clone size, and D and trimming were worked out from the DNA. The sample has over 700,000 clones; roughly two thirds are singletons. The V and J ends lost 4 bases and 3 bases, in that order; junction bases with no gene match: 8. The CDR3 totals 15 residues. Germline CDR1 MDHEN, CDR2 SYDVKM. With respect to this clone: What it binds is not known.

The sequencing input was memory CD4+ T cells sorted from blood. Specified subset: CD45RA-negative fraction. V and J are TRBV28 and TRBJ1-2; 7 nucleotides agree with TRBD1. The TCR comes from a woman between 25 and 40 years old in good health. CDR3 sequence: CASSYPGGGYYGYTF. The DNA of the CDR3 is TGTGCCAGCAGTTATCCGGGAGGGGGCTACTATGGCTACACCTTC.